This TCR beta chain was documented in a study of shared clonotypes between healthy human individuals. Looking at the study overall: Those who served as donors were two women and a few men between the ages of 18 and 49.

As to this clone: The antigen is not known. Within the sample, other DNA sequences also encode this same CDR3.

Sorted-subset replicate PCRs used 200 ng of genomic DNA. This amount corresponded to about 30,000 T cell genomes. Sequenced by immunoSEQ multiplex PCR; TCRdb stores in-frame clones only, minus some. This table holds millions of clones, 85% to 95% found once. Germline V gene lookup returns CDR1 SQVTM and CDR2 ANQGSEA. This CDR3 has 13 amino acids. With 4 bases clipped from V and 8 bases from J, the junction kept 9 bases outside the gene matches. Notes on the study in general: Generally, estimated richness proved larger in naive subsets than it did in memory subsets. All-four-donor shared clonotypes had higher generation probabilities than non-shared clonotypes did.

Selected positively for CCR7 and CD45RO-negative, naive CD8 cells excluded terminally differentiated effector memory CD45RA+ cells. Material: naive CD8+ T cells from PBMCs. This TCR derives from a man in his late teens or twenties in good health. Some clones in this sample may be carry-over from other donors' samples. The chain couples TRBV29-1 to TRBJ1-2; TRBD1 matches 8 bases. The CDR3 DNA sequence: TGCAGCGTTGTCGGACAGGGTCTATACGGCTACACCTTC. Translating gives CSVVGQGLYGYTF.